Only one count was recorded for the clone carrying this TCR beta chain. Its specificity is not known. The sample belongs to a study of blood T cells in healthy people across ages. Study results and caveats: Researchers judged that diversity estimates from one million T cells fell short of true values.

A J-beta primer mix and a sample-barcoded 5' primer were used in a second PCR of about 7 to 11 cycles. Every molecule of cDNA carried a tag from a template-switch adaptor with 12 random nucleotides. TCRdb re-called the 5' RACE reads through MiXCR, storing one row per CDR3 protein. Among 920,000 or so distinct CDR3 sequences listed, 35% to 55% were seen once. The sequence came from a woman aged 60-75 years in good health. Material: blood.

The CDR3 DNA reads as TGCGCCAGCAGCCCCGGACGGCCGCCCGGGGACACTGAAGCTTTCTTT. Residues: CASSPGRPPGDTEAFF. The chain joins TRBV5-1 to TRBJ1-1; D is unresolved. The germline V gene encodes CDR1 SGHRS and CDR2 YFSETQ. V lost 4 bases and J lost 3, with 19 bases in between. This CDR3 spans 16 amino acids.